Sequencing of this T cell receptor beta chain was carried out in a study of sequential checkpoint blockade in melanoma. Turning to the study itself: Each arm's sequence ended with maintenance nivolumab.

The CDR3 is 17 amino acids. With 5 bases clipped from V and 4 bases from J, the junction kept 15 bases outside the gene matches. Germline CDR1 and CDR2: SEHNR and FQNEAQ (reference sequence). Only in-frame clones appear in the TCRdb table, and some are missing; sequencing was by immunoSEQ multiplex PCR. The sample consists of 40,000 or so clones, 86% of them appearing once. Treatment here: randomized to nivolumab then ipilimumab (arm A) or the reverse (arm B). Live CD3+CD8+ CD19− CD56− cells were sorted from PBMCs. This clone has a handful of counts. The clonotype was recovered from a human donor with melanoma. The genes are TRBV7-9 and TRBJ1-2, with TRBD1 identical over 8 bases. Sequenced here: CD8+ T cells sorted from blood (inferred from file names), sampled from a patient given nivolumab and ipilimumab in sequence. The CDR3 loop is CASSPRGQGDFGYGYTF. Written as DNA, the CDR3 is TGTGCCAGCAGCCCCCGAGGACAGGGAGATTTTGGCTATGGCTACACCTTC.